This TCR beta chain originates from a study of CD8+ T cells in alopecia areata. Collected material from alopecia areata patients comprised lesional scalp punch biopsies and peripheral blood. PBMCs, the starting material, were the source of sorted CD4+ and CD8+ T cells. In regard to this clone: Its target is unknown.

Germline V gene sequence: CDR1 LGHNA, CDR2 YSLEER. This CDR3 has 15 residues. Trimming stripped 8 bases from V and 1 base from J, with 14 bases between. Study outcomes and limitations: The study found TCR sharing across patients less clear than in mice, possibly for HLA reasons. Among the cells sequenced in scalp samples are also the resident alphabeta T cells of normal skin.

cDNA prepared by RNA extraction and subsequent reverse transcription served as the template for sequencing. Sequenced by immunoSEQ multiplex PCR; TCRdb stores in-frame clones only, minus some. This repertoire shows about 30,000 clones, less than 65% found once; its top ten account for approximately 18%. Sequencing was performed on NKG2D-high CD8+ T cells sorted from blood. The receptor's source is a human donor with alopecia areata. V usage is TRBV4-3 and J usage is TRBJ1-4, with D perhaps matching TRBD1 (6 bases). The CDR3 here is CASGRPGETNEKLFF. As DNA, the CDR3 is TGCGCCAGCGGCCGCCCAGGGGAAACTAATGAAAAACTGTTTTTT.